This T cell receptor (beta chain) derives from a study of CXCR3-negative and CXCR3-positive naive CD8 T cells. The study's findings and limits: Similar TRBV-TRBJ gene usage was seen in naive CXCR3-negative and CXCR3-positive cells, but not in memory cells. The study found more hydrophobic TRB CDR3s in CXCR3-positive naive cells than in CXCR3-negative naive cells.

Germline V gives CDR1 DFQATT, CDR2 SNEGSKA (reference sequence). The CDR3 has 14 amino acids. Preparation of TRB cDNA libraries relied on 5' RACE carrying UMI labels. No DNA is given; TCRdb re-called the 5' RACE reads and lists each CDR3 protein once. The sample has fewer than 90,000 distinct CDR3 sequences. Sorting yielded triplicates of hundreds of thousands of cells for each CD8+ T cell subset. On this clonotype: What it binds is not known.

The sequenced sample was naive CXCR3+ CD8+ T cells from blood. Subset specified: CD45RO-CCR7+CD27+CD95- naive CD8+ T cells expressing CXCR3 (TNR3+). This clonotype was sampled from a human donor in good health. Some clones in this sample may be carry-over from other donors' samples. The genes are TRBV20-1 and TRBJ2-7; there is no DNA to check the TCRdb D call of TRBD1. The CDR3 reads CSARDMSRDYEQYF.